The 5 T cell receptor beta chains reported below all come from one sample, sequenced in a study of regulatory and conventional T cells in RAG deficiency. This table comes from immunoSEQ multiplex PCR, and its TCRdb copy is limited to in-frame clones, with some not included. The sample includes thousands of clones, roughly 78% of them seen just once. Separately, the same data were catalogued under a study of regulatory T cells. As reported in that work: The PCR used 52 TRBV and 13 TRBJ primers.

Sequences were obtained from CD8+ T cells sorted from blood. These receptors all stem from a human donor in good health.

The chain joins TRBV6-1 to TRBJ2-1; TRBD2 aligns across 12 bases. CDR3 size: 15 residues. Germline values: CDR1 MNHNS, CDR2 SASEGT. V lost 3 bases, J lost 6 bases, and 3 bases stayed unmatched. In nucleotides, the CDR3 is TGTGCCAGCAGTGAGGCTAGCGGGGGGGCCAATGAGCAGTTCTTC. It encodes CASSEASGGANEQFF.

The rearrangement uses TRBV6-1 and TRBJ1-2; possible D gene TRBD1, 5 bases. Trimming shortened V by 0 bases and J by 1 base, and 24 bases separated the two germline ends. The CDR3 sequence is 20 residues long. CDR1 and CDR2 (germline): MNHNS, SASEGT. CDR3 residues: CASSEASREQVPPFNYGYTF. Written as DNA, the CDR3 is TGTGCCAGCAGTGAAGCTAGCCGGGAACAGGTACCCCCTTTTAACTATGGCTACACCTTC.

Only a few counts were recorded for this clone. The chain uses TRBV5-1 and TRBJ2-1, with D possibly matching TRBD2 (5 bases). V was clipped by 4 bases and J by 10 bases, with 12 bases between them. CDR1 and CDR2 (germline): SGHRS, YFSETQ. The CDR3 has 12 residues. In DNA, the CDR3 is TGCGCCAGCAGCCAGATACCGGGAGAGCAGTTCTTC. Translation: CASSQIPGEQFF. Full variable domain (rest looked up from reference TRBV5-1 and TRBJ2-1): KAGVTQTPRYLIKTRGQQVTLSCSPISGHRSVSWYQQTPGQGLQFLFEYFSETQRNKGNFPGRFSGRQFSNSRSEMNVSTLELGDSALYLCASSQIPGEQFFGPGTRLTVL.

The chain recombines TRBV9 with TRBJ1-5; TRBD1 matches 7 bases. The length of the CDR3 is 15 residues. Trimming took 5 bases from V and 4 from J; bases not matched to a gene: 9. Germline V gene data show CDR1 as SGDLS and CDR2 as YYNGEE. The CDR3 spells CASSLSGQTNQPQHF. CDR3 in DNA: TGTGCCAGCAGTCTATCGGGACAGACGAATCAGCCCCAGCATTTT.

This clone has only a few counts. This chain uses TRBV7-9 with TRBJ2-7; no firm D call. The CDR3 contains 12 residues. Between the trimmed V and J ends, which lost 1 base and 5 bases, there was a span of 6 bases. CDR1 SEHNR and CDR2 FQNEAQ come from the germline V gene (reference sequence). DNA for the CDR3: TGTGCCAGCAGCTTAGGAGCCCACGAGCAGTACTTC. Residues: CASSLGAHEQYF.